This T cell receptor (beta chain) was sequenced for a study of cytomegalovirus exposure and HLA in healthy donors. Study-wide points: Through in vitro validation, a few CMV-associated chains were shown to be specific for CMV antigens.

To note about this clone: The antigen remains undetermined.

Clones were sequenced by immunoSEQ multiplex PCR, and TCRdb holds only the in-frame ones, with some missing. The repertoire consists of tens of thousands of clones, with 75% to 90% occurring once and the leading ten covering 20%. The CDR3 length is 16 residues. Germline V gives CDR1 SGDLS, CDR2 YYNGEE. Trimming cost V 1 base and J 0 bases, with 14 bases left between them. J is TRBJ2-7 and V is TRBV9, with D perhaps matching TRBD1 (5 bases). This TCR was recovered from a man between 18 and 29 years old in good health and CMV-seropositive. Sequencing was carried out using PBMCs. This CDR3 reads CASSVSDTGSSYEQYF. For the CDR3, the DNA is TGTGCCAGCAGCGTATCGGACACAGGAAGCTCCTACGAGCAGTACTTC.